This T cell receptor (beta chain) comes out of a study of vaccination and CD4 T cells after COVID-19. Study context: Taking of post-vaccine samples occurred a median approximately 72 days after dose two (range 14 to 241).

Cultured CD4+ T cell DNA underwent sequencing with the Oncomine TCR Beta short-read assay. A single record per CDR3 protein comes from TCRdb applying MiXCR to the PCR reads. The data contain tens of thousands of distinct CDR3 sequences, roughly 40% of them singletons. Treatment denoted: roughly 10-day PBMC culture with coronavirus spike peptide pools or control peptides (ViraFEST assay). This clonotype was seen only once. Its antigen is not known. No conserved phenylalanine or tryptophan is present at the end of the CDR3, so a read error is the likely explanation. V was clipped by 1 base and J by 4 bases; unmatched bases: 6. In germline, CDR1 is MNHEY, CDR2 SMNVEV (reference sequence). The CDR3 totals 16 residues.

Material: CD4+ T cells from blood, cultured in vitro, obtained after SARS-CoV-2 vaccination. The clonotype comes from a human donor who had recovered from COVID-19. The gene calls are TRBV27 and TRBJ2-5; TRBD2 agrees at 10 bases. The CDR3 region has the DNA TGTGCCAGCAGTTTATTGCGGACTAGCGGCCCAGAGACCCAGTACCTC. Its protein is CASSLLRTSGPETQYL.